These T cell receptor beta chains were read from a single sample in a study of OX40 agonist ivuxolimab in advanced cancers. Only in-frame clones appear in the TCRdb table, and some are missing; sequencing was by immunoSEQ multiplex PCR. The sample gives around 100,000 clones, around 89% of which show up once; roughly 0.16% is in the top ten. Sequencing was performed on CD4+ or CD8+ T cells sorted from blood, taken in a trial of the OX40 agonist ivuxolimab. The receptors come from an adult with an advanced solid tumor such as melanoma, head and neck, liver or kidney cancer. The CDR3 runs from the conserved cysteine through the conserved F or W. A D gene is named only where the DNA matches it firmly. Clone size is not always given. Where it is, it says once, few, many or a class for expanded clones.

>TRBV5-1|.|15|TRBJ2-1|.
TGCGCCAGCAGCAAGACAGGTCCCGGCAACAATGAGCAGTTCTTC
CASSKTGPGNNEQFF
>TRBV30|.|12|TRBJ1-1|.
TGTGCCTGGACCTCTGGGAGGGTGGATGCTTTCTTT
CAWTSGRVDAFF
>TRBV18|.|15|TRBJ1-2|TRBD1
TGTGCCAGCTCACCTGGGACCGGGACAGGGAATGGCTACACCTTC
CASSPGTGTGNGYTF
>TRBV27|.|14|TRBJ2-7|.
TGTGCCAGCGGAGGGGGCCTAGGGGGCTACGAGCAGTACTTC
CASGGGLGGYEQYF
>TRBV6-5|few|13|TRBJ1-2|TRBD1
TGTGCCACTCACAGGGGGAGTCTGGATGGCTACACCTTC
CATHRGSLDGYTF
>TRBV29-1|.|17|TRBJ2-3|TRBD1
TGCAGCGTTTTAGGGCAGGGGGCCAAGGCTGTCACAGATACGCAGTATTTT
CSVLGQGAKAVTDTQYF
>TRBV2|.|14|TRBJ1-5|.
TGTGCCAGCAACAAGGACGGGACTAATCAGCCCCAGCATTTT
CASNKDGTNQPQHF
>TRBV5-1|.|15|TRBJ1-1|.
TGCGCCAGCAGCTTGGTTGTCGGCCGGAACACTGAAGCTTTCTTT
CASSLVVGRNTEAFF
>TRBV15|.|12|TRBJ2-7|.
TGTGCCACCAGCAGAGACAGGTCCGAGCAGTACTTC
CATSRDRSEQYF
>TRBV30|.|17|TRBJ1-5|TRBD1
TGTGCCTGGAGTTGGAAGGGGGCAGGGGGCTTGAATCAGCCCCAGCATTTT
CAWSWKGAGGLNQPQHF
>TRBV7-9|.|13|TRBJ2-5|TRBD1
TGTGCCAGCAGTCCGGGACAGACAGAGACCCAGTACTTC
CASSPGQTETQYF
>TRBV5-1|.|14|TRBJ1-1|.
TGCGCCAGCAGCTCCTTAACAGTGAACACTGAAGCTTTCTTT
CASSSLTVNTEAFF
>TRBV30|.|13|TRBJ2-2|.
TGTGCCTGGAGTGCCCAGTACACCGGGGAGCTGTTTTTT
CAWSAQYTGELFF
>TRBV6-1|.|17|TRBJ1-6|TRBD1
TGTGCCAGCAGTGACCCCGGGACAGGGATAGGTAATTCACCCCTCCACTTT
CASSDPGTGIGNSPLHF
>TRBV10-1|.|13|TRBJ1-6|.
TGCGCCAGCAGTGAGTTCAGGGTATCACCCCTCCACTTT
CASSEFRVSPLHF
>TRBV29-1|.|14|TRBJ1-1|.
TGCAGCGTTGTCATTCAGTTGGGGAACACTGAAGCTTTCTTT
CSVVIQLGNTEAFF
>TRBV28|.|13|TRBJ1-2|.
TGTGCCAGCAGTTTCGGGGGGCCCGGCGGCTACACCTTC
CASSFGGPGGYTF